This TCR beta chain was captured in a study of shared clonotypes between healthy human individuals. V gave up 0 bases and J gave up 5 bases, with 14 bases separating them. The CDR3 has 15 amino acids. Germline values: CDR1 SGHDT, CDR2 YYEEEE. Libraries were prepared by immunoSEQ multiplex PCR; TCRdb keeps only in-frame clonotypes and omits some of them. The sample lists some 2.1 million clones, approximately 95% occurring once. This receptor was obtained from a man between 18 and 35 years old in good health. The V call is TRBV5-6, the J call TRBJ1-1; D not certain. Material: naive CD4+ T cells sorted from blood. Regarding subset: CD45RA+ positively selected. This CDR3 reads CASSLDGTPRTEAFF. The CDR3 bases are TGTGCCAGCAGCTTGGACGGAACCCCGAGGACTGAAGCTTTCTTT.